This passage covers 25 T cell receptor beta chains from one sample sequenced in a study of blood T cells in healthy people across ages. A second PCR of about 6 to 11 cycles used a sample-barcoded 5' primer and a J-beta primer mix. In TCRdb, the 5' RACE reads were re-called with MiXCR into one record per CDR3 protein. The sample has about 1.1 million distinct CDR3 sequences, about two fifths seen once. Sequencing used blood. These receptors were collected from a man younger than 35 in good health.

This clonotype was observed a few times. CDR3 protein: CAISEYKNTEAFF. CDR3 nucleotide sequence: TGTGCCATCAGTGAGTATAAGAACACTGAAGCTTTCTTT. The chain combines TRBV10-3 with TRBJ1-1; D is ambiguous. V shed 1 base and J shed 1 base, with 4 bases lying between them. The CDR3 length is 13 residues. Germline V gene sequence: CDR1 ENHRY, CDR2 SYGVKD.

This clonotype has more than one count but fewer than ten. The J gene is TRBJ2-5, the V gene TRBV28; D might be TRBD2 (6 bases). Germline CDR1 is MDHEN and CDR2 is SYDVKM. The CDR3 is 14 amino acids. Deletions cut 5 bases from V and 4 bases from J, with 14 bases between. CDR3 in amino acids: CASSPGTGTETQYF. The CDR3, as DNA: TGTGCCAGCAGTCCCGGGACTGGGACAGAGACCCAGTACTTC. The full variable domain, its missing parts supplied by reference TRBV28 and TRBJ2-5, is DVKVTQSSRYLVKRTGEKVFLECVQDMDHENMFWYRQDPGLGLRLIYFSYDVKMKEKGDIPEGYSVSREKKERFSLILESASTNQTSMYLCASSPGTGTETQYFGPGTRLLVL.

This clonotype was picked up many times. The CDR3 loop reads CSVKTTGNNEQFF. Here the CDR3 DNA reads TGCAGCGTCAAAACGACAGGGAACAATGAGCAGTTCTTC. The chain has TRBV29-1 and TRBJ2-1, with TRBD1 matching over 7 bases. Unmatched junction bases numbered 7, after V lost 6 bases and J lost 5 bases. Germline lookup yields CDR1 SQVTM and CDR2 ANQGSEA. The CDR3 consists of 13 residues.

This clonotype was observed many times. The genes are TRBV18 and TRBJ1-4; D is uncertain. Per germline, CDR1 KGHSH and CDR2 LQKENI. Trimming stripped 2 bases from V and 0 bases from J, with 4 bases between. The length of the CDR3 is 14 residues. DNA of the CDR3: TGTGCCAGCTCACCAGCGACAACTAATGAAAAACTGTTTTTT. It specifies CASSPATTNEKLFF.

V is TRBV4-3 and J is TRBJ2-7; 7 bases agree with TRBD1. The CDR3 is 15 residues long. V shed 1 base and J 6 bases; nucleotides not matched to a gene: 9. Germline CDR1 LGHNA, CDR2 YSLEER. The CDR3 region is CASSQGTGLRREQYF. For the CDR3, the DNA is TGCGCCAGCAGCCAAGGGACAGGTCTCAGACGCGAGCAGTACTTC.

This clonotype was detected only a few times. The CDR3 DNA follows: TGCAGCGTTGAGTACATAGACAGAAGGAACACTGAAGCTTTCTTT. Its translation is CSVEYIDRRNTEAFF. The chain couples TRBV29-1 to TRBJ1-1; a weak D match, TRBD1 (5 bases). Germline loops: CDR1 SQVTM, CDR2 ANQGSEA. The ends were cut back, 3 bases at V and 1 base at J, with 15 bases in the middle. The CDR3 sequence is 15 residues long.

The chain is built from TRBV20-1 and TRBJ2-3; D is perhaps TRBD2 (7 bases). This CDR3 is 15 amino acids long. The germline CDR1 and CDR2 sequences are DFQATT and SNEGSKA (reference sequence). Trimming took 5 bases from V and 0 from J, leaving 15 bases between them. The CDR3 DNA follows: TGCAGTGCTTCTATAGGGGGGGATAGCACAGATACGCAGTATTTT. Translating it yields CSASIGGDSTDTQYF.

The chain is built from TRBV20-1 and TRBJ1-1; 8 bases are shared with TRBD1. The CDR3 contains 14 residues. Germline V gene sequence: CDR1 DFQATT, CDR2 SNEGSKA (reference sequence). The junction had 6 bases not matched to a gene; V was cut back by 6 bases and J by 0 bases. The CDR3 spells CSATKGQVNTEAFF. CDR3 bases: TGCAGTGCCACTAAGGGACAGGTGAACACTGAAGCTTTCTTT.

The chain combines TRBV14 with TRBJ2-3, with 9 positions matching TRBD2. Germline lookup yields CDR1 SGHDN and CDR2 FVKESK. V dropped 2 bases and J dropped 6; count of bases not matched to a gene: 6. CDR3 length: 15 amino acids. The CDR3 loop reads CASSQLSSGVDTQYF. The CDR3 bases are TGTGCCAGCAGCCAACTTTCTAGCGGGGTTGATACGCAGTATTTT.

In this sample, this clonotype turned up a few times. This chain links TRBV5-1 with TRBJ1-2, with D tentatively TRBD1 (5 bases). The CDR3 is 14 residues long. CDR1 SGHRS and CDR2 YFSETQ come from the germline V gene. Between the trimmed V and J ends, which lost 7 bases and 2 bases, there was a span of 15 bases. The CDR3 nucleotides read TGCGCCAGCGCTCCGGGACGGGCCAACTATGGCTACACCTTC. It encodes CASAPGRANYGYTF.

The chain employs TRBV20-1 and TRBJ2-1; 7 bases fit TRBD1. There are 15 residues in the CDR3. Trimming took 3 bases from V and 2 from J; bases not matched to a gene: 7. CDR1 and CDR2 (germline): DFQATT, SNEGSKA (reference sequence). Here the CDR3 DNA reads TGCAGTGCTAGTGGACAGGCTATAGCCTACAATGAGCAGTTCTTC. Translation: CSASGQAIAYNEQFF.

This clonotype was recorded a few times. CDR3 in amino acids: CASSWGPGAEAFF. CDR3 sequence (DNA): TGCGCCAGCAGCTGGGGGCCGGGGGCTGAAGCTTTCTTT. The gene calls are TRBV5-1 and TRBJ1-1, with a tentative D call TRBD1 (6 bases). The germline V gene has CDR1 SGHRS and CDR2 YFSETQ. There are 13 residues in the CDR3. The V end lost 3 bases, the J end lost 6 bases, and 12 bases lay between the germline ends.

This clonotype was seen a few times. The rearrangement links TRBV27 to TRBJ2-5; 7 bases agree with TRBD1. The CDR3 has 17 amino acids. Trimming removed 3 bases from V and 5 bases from J; junction bases left unmatched: 15. CDR1 is MNHEY and CDR2 is SMNVEV in the germline V gene (reference sequence). In nucleotides, the CDR3 is TGTGCCAGCAGTTTGGGGCTATTTGGGACAGAGGTGGAGACCCAGTACTTC. Amino acids: CASSLGLFGTEVETQYF.

The rearrangement uses TRBV10-3 and TRBJ2-6, with 7 bases identical to TRBD2. This CDR3 comprises 15 residues. V lost 6 bases, J lost 0 bases, and 2 bases stayed unmatched. Germline CDR1 is ENHRY and CDR2 is SYGVKD. The CDR3, as DNA: TGTGCCATCAGGGGAGGGATCTCTGGGGCCAACGTCCTGACTTTC. Translation gives CAIRGGISGANVLTF.

This clonotype was picked up a small number of times. The chain links TRBV28 to TRBJ2-5; D not certain. Germline loops: CDR1 MDHEN, CDR2 SYDVKM. Deletions cut 2 bases from V and 4 bases from J, with 8 bases between. This CDR3 is 13 amino acids long. The CDR3 sequence: CASSLVSLETQYF. The DNA for the CDR3 is TGTGCCAGCAGTTTAGTCAGCTTAGAGACCCAGTACTTC. Drawing the rest from reference TRBV28 and TRBJ2-5, the complete variable domain is DVKVTQSSRYLVKRTGEKVFLECVQDMDHENMFWYRQDPGLGLRLIYFSYDVKMKEKGDIPEGYSVSREKKERFSLILESASTNQTSMYLCASSLVSLETQYFGPGTRLLVL.

The chain combines TRBV7-9 with TRBJ2-7, with D possibly TRBD1 on 6 matching bases. The CDR3 consists of 15 residues. V was clipped by 5 bases and J by 1 base, with 15 bases between them. Per germline, CDR1 SEHNR and CDR2 FQNEAQ (reference sequence). CDR3 nucleotides: TGTGCCAGCAGCCGAGACAGGTGGGGATCCTACGAGCAGTACTTC. Translation: CASSRDRWGSYEQYF.

The chain recombines TRBV5-1 with TRBJ2-2; 8 bases are shared with TRBD1. Trimming took 4 bases from V and 6 from J; bases not matched to a gene: 2. The CDR3 consists of 13 residues. CDR1 and CDR2 (germline): SGHRS, YFSETQ. The CDR3 is CASSTQGAGELFF. The CDR3 DNA sequence: TGCGCCAGCAGCACACAGGGGGCCGGGGAGCTGTTTTTT.

This clonotype has only a few counts. The CDR3 sequence: CSATARDRDYLQPQHF. The CDR3 bases are TGCAGTGCTACGGCCCGGGACAGGGATTATTTGCAGCCCCAGCATTTT. The J gene is TRBJ1-5, the V gene TRBV20-1, with TRBD1 matching over 9 bases. The V gene's germline CDR1 is DFQATT and CDR2 SNEGSKA (reference sequence). The CDR3 runs to 16 residues. V trimming: 4 bases; J trimming: 7 bases; junction bases outside the gene matches: 14.

The gene calls are TRBV3-1 and TRBJ2-1, with D unresolved. V was shortened by 1 base and J by 8 bases, with 12 bases between the two germline ends. This CDR3 contains 14 residues. The germline gives CDR1 LGHDT, CDR2 YNNKEL (reference sequence). The DNA for the CDR3 is TGTGCCAGCAGCCAAGCGTTCGTGATGGATGAGCAGTTCTTC. Amino acid sequence: CASSQAFVMDEQFF.

The V call is TRBV4-3, the J call TRBJ2-3; 9 bases line up with TRBD1. Per germline, CDR1 LGHNA and CDR2 YSLEER. The CDR3 is made up of 19 amino acids. V was pared by 0 bases and J by 3 bases, with 13 bases of the junction left unmatched. CDR3 protein: CASSQDFSVTGGLTDTQYF. The CDR3 region has the DNA TGCGCCAGCAGCCAAGATTTTTCGGTCACAGGGGGCTTGACAGATACGCAGTATTTT.

This clonotype was counted a few times. This sequence joins TRBV2 and TRBJ2-1, with a weak D call TRBD1 (6 bases). In germline, CDR1 is SNHLY, CDR2 FYNNEI. Trimming took 6 bases from V and 1 from J, leaving 13 bases between them. The CDR3 totals 15 residues. The CDR3 bases are TGTGCCAGCAGAACAGAAGGGGGTTCCTACAATGAGCAGTTCTTC. Encoded protein: CASRTEGGSYNEQFF.

This clonotype was detected a few times. The rearrangement links TRBV5-1 to TRBJ2-1; D is possibly TRBD2 (6 bases). Trimming took off 0 bases at V and 0 bases at J, with 16 bases between the two ends. This CDR3 has 18 amino acids. The germline V gene encodes CDR1 SGHRS and CDR2 YFSETQ. The CDR3 loop is CASSLALEGSSSYNEQFF. Written as DNA, the CDR3 is TGCGCCAGCAGCTTGGCCTTGGAGGGGTCGAGCTCCTACAATGAGCAGTTCTTC.

V and J are TRBV18 and TRBJ1-4; a possible D gene is TRBD1 (5 bases). Trimming shortened V by 4 bases and J by 0 bases, and 15 bases separated the two germline ends. This CDR3 has 17 residues. Looked up from germline, CDR1 is KGHSH and CDR2 is LQKENI. The DNA of the CDR3 is TGTGCCAGCTCACGACAGTCGGCAGGCACAACTAATGAAAAACTGTTTTTT. This codes for CASSRQSAGTTNEKLFF.

The chain is built from TRBV20-1 and TRBJ2-3; D possibly corresponds to TRBD1 (6 bases). Trimming pared 6 bases from V and 0 bases from J, leaving 19 bases between. Germline loops: CDR1 DFQATT, CDR2 SNEGSKA (reference sequence). This CDR3 spans 16 amino acids. CDR3 nucleotides: TGCAGTGCCATAGGGGGTAGTTACTCTAGCACAGATACGCAGTATTTT. Protein product: CSAIGGSYSSTDTQYF.

This clonotype has only a few counts. The chain carries TRBV7-2 and TRBJ2-1, with no clear D. There are 13 residues in the CDR3. V was shortened by 5 bases and J by 7 bases, with 12 bases between the two germline ends. Germline values: CDR1 SGHTA, CDR2 FQGNSA. The CDR3 DNA reads as TGTGCCAGCAGCGCCGGGCGTTGGAATGAGCAGTTCTTC. Residues: CASSAGRWNEQFF.